In its sample, the clone carrying this TCR beta chain is medium-sized. Its antigen is not known. The data stem from a study of HIV-infected patients and healthy controls. All unsorted peripheral T cells were captured because whole blood was used without fractionation. Alpha and beta constant-region primers primed reverse transcription of about 500 ng RNA. Separate chain-specific third strand synthesis with multiplexing indices produced the alpha and beta libraries. A single primer pair per chain amplified all rearrangements, with per-molecule barcodes. The cDNA received a 5' RACE adapter containing a random hexamer plus an SP2 sequencing primer site. TCRdb processed the 5' RACE reads anew with MiXCR; each CDR3 protein has one entry. The sample lists 15,000 to 20,000 distinct CDR3 sequences, around 5.5% seen once, with 1.9% in the top ten. Study outcomes and limitations: During therapy, HIV-associated CDR3s fell significantly in frequency, while CMV-associated CDR3s did not change significantly. Mean usage of eight alpha and eight beta V genes differed significantly in HIV-infected patients versus controls.

Germline CDR1 SGHRS, CDR2 YFSETQ. Trimming took 0 bases from V and 0 from J, leaving 13 bases between them. The length of the CDR3 is 16 residues. The V call is TRBV5-1, the J call TRBJ2-7, with D hard to call. Sequenced: blood. The source of this sequence is an adult in good health. The CDR3 coding sequence is TGCGCCAGCAGCTTGGGCTCAACCCTTAGCTCCTACGAGCAGTACTTC. Translating it yields CASSLGSTLSSYEQYF.